The next 13 T cell receptor beta chains were all read from a single sample in a study of cytomegalovirus exposure and HLA in healthy donors. The PCR used 60 Vbeta and 13 Jbeta primers. Profiling relied on immunoSEQ multiplex PCR, and the TCRdb table lists in-frame clones only, not all of them. This table holds under 150,000 clones, 60% to 80% found once. Input material: PBMCs. These receptors all stem from a man between 18 and 29 years old in good health and CMV-seropositive.

The sample holds a few counts of this clone. The chain combines TRBV4-1 with TRBJ2-4; D gene unclear. V was trimmed by 0 bases and J by 6 bases, leaving 12 bases between them. Germline V lookup: CDR1 MGHRA, CDR2 YSYEKL. The CDR3 is made up of 15 amino acids. For the CDR3, the DNA is TGCGCCAGCAGCCAAGAACCAGGTCCCCCAAACATTCAGTACTTC. Translation gives CASSQEPGPPNIQYF.

V is TRBV5-1 and J is TRBJ2-5, with a weak D call TRBD1 (6 bases). Trimming stripped 3 bases from V and 0 bases from J, with 21 bases between. CDR3 length: 18 residues. Germline V gene sequence: CDR1 SGHRS, CDR2 YFSETQ. The CDR3 bases are TGCGCCAGCAGCTCGCTTCCAGGGGATGGCCTGTACCAAGAGACCCAGTACTTC. As protein: CASSSLPGDGLYQETQYF.

This chain links TRBV29-1 with TRBJ2-7, with TRBD1 matching 9 bases. Per the germline V gene, CDR1 is SQVTM and CDR2 is ANQGSEA. V trimming: 5 bases; J trimming: 4 bases; junction bases outside the gene matches: 9. The CDR3 totals 14 residues. The CDR3 coding sequence is TGCAGCGTTCTTGAAAGCGACAGGGGGTACGAGCAGTACTTC. Translated, it gives CSVLESDRGYEQYF.

This chain uses TRBV5-1 with TRBJ1-1, with 10 nucleotides matching TRBD1. The CDR3 extends over 14 amino acids. V gave up 4 bases and J gave up 2 bases; unmatched junction bases: 2. Germline-derived CDR1 and CDR2 are SGHRS and YFSETQ. The CDR3 coding sequence is TGCGCCAGCAGCGGACAGGGGGGAAACACTGAAGCTTTCTTT. This codes for CASSGQGGNTEAFF.

This CDR3 is CASSPRTGSNEQFF. In DNA form, the CDR3 reads TGTGCCAGCAGTCCCCGCACAGGGTCGAATGAGCAGTTCTTC. The chain carries TRBV28 and TRBJ2-1; possible D gene TRBD1, 6 bases. The CDR3 has 14 amino acids. With 5 bases removed from V and 7 bases from J, the gap between germline ends came to 15 bases. Germline V gives CDR1 MDHEN, CDR2 SYDVKM.

The CDR3 sequence is CAISGQAVYGYTF. As DNA, the CDR3 is TGTGCCATCAGTGGCCAAGCTGTCTATGGCTACACCTTC. This chain uses TRBV10-3 with TRBJ1-2; D gene unclear. Between the trimmed V and J ends, which lost 4 bases and 4 bases, there was a span of 10 bases. The CDR3 extends over 13 amino acids. Germline CDR1 is ENHRY and CDR2 is SYGVKD.

The chain carries TRBV29-1 and TRBJ2-7, with TRBD1 identical over 8 bases. CDR1 SQVTM and CDR2 ANQGSEA come from the germline V gene. The CDR3 covers 12 residues. The V and J ends lost 4 bases and 5 bases, in that order; junction bases with no gene match: 4. In DNA, the CDR3 is TGCAGCGTTGTCGTGACAGGGGACGAGCAGTACGTC. It translates to CSVVVTGDEQYV.

V is TRBV19 and J is TRBJ1-1, with no clear D. Germline CDR1 and CDR2: LNHDA and SQIVND (reference sequence). The V end was cut by 5 bases, the J end by 0 bases, with 13 bases between. The CDR3 extends over 15 amino acids. This CDR3 is CASSLSARVNTEAFF. The CDR3 nucleotides read TGTGCCAGTAGTCTTAGTGCGAGGGTGAACACTGAAGCTTTCTTT. The variable domain in full, with the rest retrieved from reference TRBV19 and TRBJ1-1, is DGGITQSPKYLFRKEGQNVTLSCEQNLNHDAMYWYRQDPGQGLRLIYYSQIVNDFQKGDIAEGYSVSREKKESFPLTVTSAQKNPTAFYLCASSLSARVNTEAFFGQGTRLTVV.

Only a few counts were recorded for this clone. The V gene is TRBV7-2, the J gene TRBJ2-1; 9 bases are shared with TRBD1. The CDR3 runs to 15 residues. Per the germline V gene, CDR1 is SGHTA and CDR2 is FQGNSA. With 3 bases clipped from V and 7 bases from J, the junction kept 7 bases outside the gene matches. The CDR3 is CASSFRGQGTNEQFF. In nucleotides, the CDR3 is TGTGCCAGCAGCTTCCGGGGACAGGGTACGAATGAGCAGTTCTTC.

The V call is TRBV29-1, the J call TRBJ2-1; TRBD1 might be the D (6 bases). The germline V gene has CDR1 SQVTM and CDR2 ANQGSEA. Between the trimmed V and J ends, which lost 6 bases and 9 bases, there was a span of 15 bases. The CDR3 is made up of 12 amino acids. CDR3 in amino acids: CSVRGTLSEQFF. In DNA form, the CDR3 reads TGCAGCGTGCGAGGGACACTAAGTGAGCAGTTCTTC.

This clone was observed a single time. The chain has TRBV10-1 and TRBJ1-1, with D unclear. The germline gives CDR1 WNHNN, CDR2 SYGVQD (reference sequence). The CDR3 has 13 amino acids. Between the trimmed V and J ends, which lost 10 bases and 2 bases, there was a span of 14 bases. The CDR3 spells CATAPQVNTEAFF. In DNA form, the CDR3 reads TGCGCCACAGCCCCGCAGGTTAACACTGAAGCTTTCTTT.

The genes are TRBV11-2 and TRBJ2-1, with D perhaps TRBD1 (6 bases). Germline V gives CDR1 SGHAT, CDR2 FQNNGV. CDR3 size: 11 residues. The V and J ends lost 5 bases and 10 bases respectively, with 9 bases between them. CDR3 sequence (DNA): TGTGCCAGCAGCGAAACAGGGGAGCAGTTCTTC. Translation: CASSETGEQFF. Based on the CDR3 plus reference TRBV11-2 and TRBJ2-1, the full variable domain is EAGVAQSPRYKIIEKRQSVAFWCNPISGHATLYWYQQILGQGPKLLIQFQNNGVVDDSQLPKDRFSAERLKGVDSTLKIQPAKLEDSAVYLCASSETGEQFFGPGTRLTVL.

This chain links TRBV7-9 with TRBJ2-1, with 13 nucleotides matching TRBD2. The germline V gene has CDR1 SEHNR and CDR2 FQNEAQ (reference sequence). The CDR3 extends over 16 amino acids. The V and J ends lost 5 bases and 6 bases, in that order; junction bases with no gene match: 7. DNA for the CDR3: TGTGCCAGCAGCGGGGGGGGACTAGCGGGGACCAATGAGCAGTTCTTC. Translating it yields CASSGGGLAGTNEQFF.